Shown below are 30 T cell receptor beta chains from a single sample sequenced in a study of T cell responses to AZD1222 COVID-19 vaccine listed by TCRdb under 2021. The intended sense of this specimen's time point label: baseline before first vaccination. The receptor library was made with the immunoSEQ multiplex PCR assay. Held by TCRdb, this immuneACCESS table contains in-frame sequences only and omits some clones. Under half of the omission traces to an unresolved V gene where checked; the cause of the rest is unknown. The sample table contains about 150,000 clones; only one count was recorded for approximately 94% of them. The ten top clones hold under 2% of the sample. Source: peripheral blood, taken on day 0 of AZD1222 vaccination. These receptors were collected from an adult in good health.

A single count supports this clone. The rearrangement links TRBV11-1 to TRBJ2-4, with a possible D match to TRBD2 (6 bases). Germline CDR1 SGHAT, CDR2 FQDESV (reference sequence). This CDR3 has 16 amino acids. Between the trimmed V and J ends, which lost 5 bases and 3 bases, there was a span of 17 bases. DNA for the CDR3: TGTGCCAGCAGCGCCCGAGGAGGGCTAGTCAAAAACATTCAGTACTTC. Its protein product is CASSARGGLVKNIQYF.

This clone is a singleton in its sample. The rearrangement joins TRBV7-2 to TRBJ1-1, with 8 bases matching TRBD1. The CDR3 extends over 14 amino acids. Germline assignment: CDR1 SGHTA and CDR2 FQGNSA. After removal of 4 bases from V and 5 bases from J, the junction contained 6 bases not matched to a gene. CDR3 nucleotide sequence: TGTGCCAGCAGCTACAGGGGGTCTGAGACTGAAGCTTTCTTT. It encodes CASSYRGSETEAFF.

The gene calls are TRBV3-1 (or the pseudogene TRBV3-2) and TRBJ2-2, with TRBD2 matching over 9 bases. This CDR3 is built from 19 residues. Germline-derived CDR1 and CDR2 are LGHDT and YNNKEL (reference sequence). The ends lost 0 bases at V and 8 bases at J; junction bases unmatched: 16. The CDR3 DNA follows: TGTGCCAGCAGCCAAGAAGGGCTAGCGGGACCCAGCCCCTCTGGGGAGCTGTTTTTT. Its protein is CASSQEGLAGPSPSGELFF.

This clone was seen only a few times. V is TRBV7-9 and J is TRBJ2-1; D unclear. Germline CDR1 and CDR2: SEHNR and FQNEAQ (reference sequence). The length of the CDR3 is 14 residues. V was trimmed by 1 base and J by 7 bases, leaving 11 bases between them. CDR3 in amino acids: CASSLVGSSNEQFF. The CDR3, as DNA: TGTGCCAGCAGCTTAGTAGGTTCTTCGAATGAGCAGTTCTTC.

J is TRBJ1-4 and V is TRBV5-1, with no clear D. The CDR3 totals 15 residues. Germline CDR1 is SGHRS and CDR2 is YFSETQ. The V and J ends lost 4 bases and 8 bases respectively, with 18 bases between them. The CDR3 region is CASSIGSSEVEKLFF. CDR3 DNA sequence: TGCGCCAGCAGCATCGGATCGTCCGAAGTGGAAAAACTGTTTTTT.

V is TRBV19 and J is TRBJ1-4, with a weak D call TRBD1 (5 bases). V was cut by 9 bases and J by 7 bases, with 21 bases left in between. Germline V gives CDR1 LNHDA, CDR2 SQIVND (reference sequence). This CDR3 spans 15 amino acids. Here the CDR3 reads CASRDPRAWGEKLFF. In nucleotides, the CDR3 is TGTGCCAGCCGCGACCCCAGGGCATGGGGTGAAAAACTGTTTTTT.

The CDR3 DNA follows: TGTGCCACCAGCAGAGGCCGTTTAGCGGGGAGCTCCTACAATGAGCAGTTCTTC. Its protein product is CATSRGRLAGSSYNEQFF. The chain combines TRBV15 with TRBJ2-1, with TRBD2 matching 8 bases. The CDR3 has 18 residues. Looked up from germline, CDR1 is LNHNV and CDR2 is YYDKDF (reference sequence). With 1 base clipped from V and 0 bases from J, the junction kept 8 bases outside the gene matches.

The chain links TRBV19 to TRBJ2-1, with 10 bases matching TRBD1. Unmatched junction bases numbered 3, after V lost 5 bases and J lost 8 bases. CDR1 is LNHDA and CDR2 is SQIVND in the germline V gene (reference sequence). The CDR3 totals 13 residues. The CDR3 loop reads CASSFDRGHEQFF. CDR3 sequence (DNA): TGTGCCAGTAGTTTCGACAGGGGGCATGAGCAGTTCTTC.

V usage is TRBV19 and J usage is TRBJ2-2, with D unresolved. V lost 5 bases and J lost 8, with 12 bases in between. Germline loops: CDR1 LNHDA, CDR2 SQIVND (reference sequence). This CDR3 has 13 residues. The CDR3 spells CASSSKLRGELFF. CDR3 nucleotide sequence: TGTGCCAGTAGTTCAAAGCTGCGGGGGGAGCTGTTTTTT.

In this sample, this clone turned up once. This CDR3 is CASSLAGRGGDTQYF. CDR3 nucleotide sequence: TGCGCCAGCAGCTTGGCGGGGAGAGGCGGGGATACGCAGTATTTT. This rearrangement joins TRBV5-1 to TRBJ2-3; D is perhaps TRBD2 (5 bases). The CDR3 extends over 15 amino acids. Trimming shortened V by 0 bases and J by 6 bases, and 14 bases separated the two germline ends. CDR1 is SGHRS and CDR2 is YFSETQ in the germline V gene.

Only a few counts were recorded for this clone. The chain uses TRBV28 and TRBJ1-2; D may be TRBD1 (5 bases). The V and J ends lost 6 bases and 2 bases respectively, with 19 bases between them. Germline assignment: CDR1 MDHEN and CDR2 SYDVKM. This CDR3 has 16 amino acids. CDR3 residues: CASRGEWGLENYGYTF. In DNA, the CDR3 is TGTGCCAGCAGGGGTGAGTGGGGGTTGGAGAACTATGGCTACACCTTC.

The genes are TRBV6-1 and TRBJ2-7, with D maybe TRBD2 (5 bases). The CDR3 contains 14 residues. In germline, CDR1 is MNHNS, CDR2 SASEGT. With 0 bases removed from V and 4 bases from J, the gap between germline ends came to 10 bases. Written as DNA, the CDR3 is TGTGCCAGCAGTGAAGCTGGGAGAAATTACGAGCAGTACTTC. Protein product: CASSEAGRNYEQYF.

The rearrangement uses TRBV3-1 (or the pseudogene TRBV3-2) and TRBJ2-5, with 15 bases matching TRBD2. CDR3 size: 17 residues. Germline assignment: CDR1 LGHDT and CDR2 YNNKEL (reference sequence). Losses at the gene ends were 2 bases for V and 5 bases for J; bases not matched to a gene: 6. The CDR3 DNA sequence: TGTGCCAGCAGCCAAACCCTCGGACTAGCGGGGGGGGAGACCCAGTACTTC. Translated, it gives CASSQTLGLAGGETQYF.

The chain links TRBV7-2 to TRBJ1-5; unclear D gene. Germline CDR1 SGHTA, CDR2 FQGNSA. Trimming shortened V by 4 bases and J by 5 bases, and 9 bases separated the two germline ends. This CDR3 has 13 residues. Written as DNA, the CDR3 is TGTGCCAGCAGCTCGCAAACCTATCAGCCCCAGCATTTT. Protein product: CASSSQTYQPQHF. Variable domain in full (rest from reference TRBV7-2 and TRBJ1-5): GAGVSQSPSNKVTEKGKDVELRCDPISGHTALYWYRQSLGQGLEFLIYFQGNSAPDKSGLPSDRFSAERTGGSVSTLTIQRTQQEDSAVYLCASSSQTYQPQHFGDGTRLSIL.

The rearrangement uses TRBV9 and TRBJ2-2; D is uncertain. Trimming shortened V by 3 bases and J by 2 bases, and 5 bases separated the two germline ends. The CDR3 contains 13 residues. Per germline, CDR1 SGDLS and CDR2 YYNGEE. This CDR3 is CASSEDNTGELFF. CDR3 DNA sequence: TGTGCCAGCAGCGAAGATAACACCGGGGAGCTGTTTTTT.

The chain couples TRBV7-4 to TRBJ1-5, with a tentative D call TRBD1 (5 bases). The CDR3 is made up of 13 amino acids. Germline assignment: CDR1 SGHVT and CDR2 SQSDAQ. V gave up 4 bases and J gave up 5 bases, with 9 bases separating them. The CDR3 DNA reads as TGTGCCAGCAGCTACCCCAGGGATCAGCCCCAGCATTTT. Amino acids: CASSYPRDQPQHF. The full variable domain, completed using reference TRBV7-4 and TRBJ1-5, is GAGVSQSPRYKVAKRGRDVALRCDSISGHVTLYWYRQTLGQGSEVLTYSQSDAQRDKSGRPSGRFSAERPERSVSTLKIQRTEQGDSAVYLCASSYPRDQPQHFGDGTRLSIL.

The chain joins TRBV27 to TRBJ1-3; D perhaps matches TRBD1 (5 bases). Trimming took off 5 bases at V and 5 bases at J, with 13 bases between the two ends. The CDR3 has 14 amino acids. In germline, CDR1 is MNHEY, CDR2 SMNVEV (reference sequence). This chain's CDR3 is CASSRSGGRNTIYF. The CDR3, as DNA: TGTGCCAGCAGTCGATCTGGGGGGAGAAACACCATATATTTT.

V is TRBV5-4 and J is TRBJ2-7; 9 nucleotides line up with TRBD1. Germline V gene lookup returns CDR1 SGHNT and CDR2 YYREEE (reference sequence). The junction had 4 bases not matched to a gene; V was cut back by 3 bases and J by 0 bases. This CDR3 spans 15 amino acids. CDR3 in DNA: TGTGCCAGCAGCTCGCAGACAGGGGGCTCCTACGAGCAGTACTTC. Residues: CASSSQTGGSYEQYF.

V and J are TRBV6-6 and TRBJ1-5; 8 bases line up with TRBD1. Germline CDR1 and CDR2: MNHNY and SVGAGI (reference sequence). This CDR3 spans 15 amino acids. V lost 6 bases to trimming and J lost 5 bases; unmatched junction nucleotides: 9. The CDR3 DNA sequence: TGTGCCAGCAGCGACCCCTCAGGGGGCGATCAGCCCCAGCATTTT. Protein: CASSDPSGGDQPQHF.

This clone has a handful of counts. The chain employs TRBV6-6 and TRBJ2-1, with D possibly TRBD2 on 6 matching bases. V was trimmed by 10 bases and J by 0 bases, leaving 10 bases between them. Germline assignment: CDR1 MNHNY and CDR2 SVGAGI (reference sequence). The CDR3 is 13 residues long. The CDR3 here is CATAGSSYNEQFF. The DNA for the CDR3 is TGTGCCACCGCGGGAAGCTCCTACAATGAGCAGTTCTTC.

This chain uses TRBV5-6 with TRBJ1-6; D is perhaps TRBD1 (6 bases). V lost 2 bases, J lost 7 bases, and 13 bases lay in between. This CDR3 contains 15 residues. The germline CDR1 and CDR2 sequences are SGHDT and YYEEEE. The DNA for the CDR3 is TGTGCCAGCAGCTTAGGGGGTTTGGGCAATTCACCCCTCCACTTT. It specifies CASSLGGLGNSPLHF. Supplemented by reference TRBV5-6 and TRBJ1-6, the full variable domain reads DAGVTQSPTHLIKTRGQQVTLRCSPKSGHDTVSWYQQALGQGPQFIFQYYEEEERQRGNFPDRFSGHQFPNYSSELNVNALLLGDSALYLCASSLGGLGNSPLHFGNGTRLTVT.

The chain has TRBV19 and TRBJ1-2; D remains unclear. This CDR3 comprises 14 residues. Trimming cost V 4 bases and J 5 bases, with 14 bases left between them. CDR1 is LNHDA and CDR2 is SQIVND in the germline V gene (reference sequence). The CDR3 loop reads CASSTKGILYGYTF. The CDR3 region has the DNA TGTGCCAGTAGTACAAAAGGGATCTTGTATGGCTACACCTTC.

J is TRBJ2-2 and V is TRBV24-1; TRBD1 agrees at 10 bases. V gave up 7 bases and J gave up 7 bases; unmatched junction bases: 5. This CDR3 has 14 residues. CDR1 and CDR2 from the germline V gene are KGHDR and SFDVKD. CDR3 nucleotides: TGTGCCACCAGCCCGGGACAGGGGCGCGGGGAGCTGTTTTTT. Protein: CATSPGQGRGELFF.

This chain connects TRBV19 to TRBJ2-2; D may be TRBD2 (5 bases). V shed 4 bases and J shed 4 bases, with 19 bases lying between them. This CDR3 region has 17 residues. CDR1 is LNHDA, CDR2 SQIVND, per germline (reference sequence). DNA for the CDR3: TGTGCCAGTAGTAGCCGGGATAGGAGGTTTGTCACCGGGGAGCTGTTTTTT. Protein sequence: CASSSRDRRFVTGELFF.

The chain is built from TRBV7-9 and TRBJ2-2; tentative D call: TRBD1 (5 bases). From germline, CDR1 is SEHNR and CDR2 FQNEAQ (reference sequence). Trimming left V 5 bases short and J 6 bases short, with 16 bases between. The CDR3 totals 15 residues. The CDR3 bases are TGTGCCAGCAGCCTACCCCGGACACCGGCCGGGGAGCTGTTTTTT. It translates to CASSLPRTPAGELFF.

The CDR3 nucleotides are TGCAGACCTGAACGGGGTTACGAGCAGTACTTC. Translated, it gives CRPERGYEQYF. The chain employs TRBV29-1 and TRBJ2-7, with a possible D match to TRBD2 (5 bases). Germline V gene sequence: CDR1 SQVTM, CDR2 ANQGSEA. This CDR3 is 11 amino acids long.

V usage is TRBV6-5 and J usage is TRBJ1-5; the D gene is possibly TRBD1 (6 bases). This CDR3 comprises 14 residues. Germline-derived CDR1 and CDR2 are MNHEY and SVGAGI. Trimming cost V 6 bases and J 5 bases, with 14 bases left between them. In DNA, the CDR3 is TGTGCCAGCAGAAAGACAAGGGGGGATCAGCCCCAGCATTTT. Translating gives CASRKTRGDQPQHF.

V is TRBV6-1 and J is TRBJ1-4; the D gene is possibly TRBD1 (5 bases). Germline V lookup: CDR1 MNHNS, CDR2 SASEGT. The CDR3 spans 16 residues. V was pared by 3 bases and J by 7 bases, with 18 bases between. CDR3 sequence (DNA): TGTGCCAGCAGTGACAGAGGAGGGCTGGGGGTTGAAAAACTGTTTTTT. This sequence encodes CASSDRGGLGVEKLFF.

The chain links TRBV24-1 to TRBJ1-2, with a possible D match to TRBD1 (6 bases). The CDR3 runs to 12 residues. V dropped 6 bases and J dropped 2 bases, with 6 bases sitting between them. Per the germline V gene, CDR1 is KGHDR and CDR2 is SFDVKD. CDR3 in amino acids: CATSQGNYGYTF. As DNA, the CDR3 is TGTGCCACCAGTCAGGGGAACTATGGCTACACCTTC.

The chain joins TRBV6-5 to TRBJ1-2, with 9 positions matching TRBD1. With 7 bases clipped from V and 5 bases from J, the junction kept 5 bases outside the gene matches. The CDR3 runs to 13 residues. CDR1 and CDR2 from the germline V gene are MNHEY and SVGAGI. CDR3 coding DNA: TGTGCCAGCACCACAGGGGGCGGGTATGGCTACACCTTC. It encodes CASTTGGGYGYTF.